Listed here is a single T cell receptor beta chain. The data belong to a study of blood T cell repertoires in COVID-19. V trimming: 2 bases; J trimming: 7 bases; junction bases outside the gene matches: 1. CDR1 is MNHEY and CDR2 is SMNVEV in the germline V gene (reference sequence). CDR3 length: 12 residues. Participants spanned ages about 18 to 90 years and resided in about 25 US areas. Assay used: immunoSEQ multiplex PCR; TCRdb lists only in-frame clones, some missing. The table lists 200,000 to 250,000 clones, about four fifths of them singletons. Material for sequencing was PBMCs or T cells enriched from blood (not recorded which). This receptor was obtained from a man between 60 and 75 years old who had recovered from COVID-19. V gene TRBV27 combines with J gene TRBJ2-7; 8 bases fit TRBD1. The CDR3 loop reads CASSLDRGEQYF. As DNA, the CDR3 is TGTGCCAGCAGTTTAGACAGGGGTGAGCAGTACTTC.